This entry lists 8 T cell receptor beta chains sequenced from one sample in a study of OX40 agonist ivuxolimab in advanced cancers. Assay: immunoSEQ multiplex PCR; the TCRdb copy retains only in-frame clones and omits some. The sample comprises around 94,000 clones, about nine tenths of which are singletons, and around 0.28% rests with the top ten. This specimen consisted of CD4+ or CD8+ T cells sorted from blood, obtained in a trial of the OX40 agonist ivuxolimab. All receptors come from an adult with an advanced solid tumor such as melanoma, head and neck, liver or kidney cancer.

This clone was observed a single time. The V call is TRBV6-1, the J call TRBJ2-4, with TRBD1 identical over 7 bases. V lost 6 bases and J lost 2; bases outside the gene matches: 7. The germline gives CDR1 MNHNS, CDR2 SASEGT. The CDR3 loop spans 15 amino acids. CDR3 region: CASSERQGTKNIQYF. CDR3 DNA sequence: TGTGCCAGCAGCGAACGACAGGGAACCAAAAACATTCAGTACTTC.

The genes are TRBV4-3 and TRBJ1-2; D is possibly TRBD1 (6 bases). The V gene lost 2 bases and the J gene lost 7 bases, with 14 bases spanning the gap. This CDR3 has 14 residues. The germline V gene encodes CDR1 LGHNA and CDR2 YSLEER. In nucleotides, the CDR3 is TGCGCCAGCAGCCAAAACAGGGTTCCGGGTGGCTACACCTTC. Encoded protein: CASSQNRVPGGYTF.

This clone was seen once. The chain recombines TRBV7-2 with TRBJ2-1; D possibly corresponds to TRBD1 (6 bases). Trimming removed 1 base at V and 7 bases at J, with 11 bases between. Per germline, CDR1 SGHTA and CDR2 FQGNSA. This CDR3 spans 14 amino acids. CDR3 amino acids: CASSLVAGVNEQFF. Written as DNA, the CDR3 is TGTGCCAGCAGCTTAGTGGCAGGGGTGAATGAGCAGTTCTTC.

J is TRBJ2-3 and V is TRBV15; D is possibly TRBD2 (5 bases). The CDR3 is 17 residues long. The germline V gene encodes CDR1 LNHNV and CDR2 YYDKDF (reference sequence). V dropped 0 bases and J dropped 6 bases, with 19 bases sitting between them. CDR3 sequence reads: CATSRDLVTRGRDTQYF. In DNA form, the CDR3 reads TGTGCCACCAGCAGAGATCTTGTCACTCGGGGAAGGGATACGCAGTATTTT.

The V gene is TRBV6-5, the J gene TRBJ2-7; unclear D gene. Germline assignment: CDR1 MNHEY and CDR2 SVGAGI. This CDR3 has 15 residues. The V end was cut by 0 bases, the J end by 3 bases, with 12 bases between. Written as DNA, the CDR3 is TGTGCCAGCAGTTACTCGGCCGGGCCGAACTACGAGCAGTACTTC. It encodes CASSYSAGPNYEQYF.

The J gene is TRBJ2-1, the V gene TRBV23-1; D may match TRBD1 or TRBD2 (5 bases each). Being an ORF, TRBV23-1 has a function that is uncertain. Trimming removed 6 bases from V and 5 bases from J, with 17 bases in between. The CDR3 extends over 15 amino acids. CDR3 nucleotide sequence: TGCGCCAGCAGCCGATCCGGGACGGTCCACAATGAGCAGTTCTTC. Its protein is CASSRSGTVHNEQFF.

J is TRBJ2-5 and V is TRBV2; maybe TRBD1 (5 bases). CDR1 is SNHLY and CDR2 is FYNNEI in the germline V gene. This CDR3 region has 15 residues. Trimming cost V 4 bases and J 1 base, with 13 bases left between them. The CDR3 protein is CASSGVGAPQETQYF. DNA of the CDR3: TGTGCCAGCAGTGGGGTAGGGGCCCCCCAAGAGACCCAGTACTTC.

This clone was picked up one time. The chain recombines TRBV5-4 with TRBJ1-5, with D maybe TRBD1 (6 bases). The germline V gene encodes CDR1 SGHNT and CDR2 YYREEE (reference sequence). The CDR3 is 15 residues long. The V end was cut by 0 bases, the J end by 1 base, with 8 bases between. The CDR3 nucleotides are TGTGCCAGCAGCTTGGATCAGGGGAGCAATCAGCCCCAGCATTTT. This sequence encodes CASSLDQGSNQPQHF. The complete variable domain, with remaining parts taken from reference TRBV5-4 and TRBJ1-5, reads ETGVTQSPTHLIKTRGQQVTLRCSSQSGHNTVSWYQQALGQGPQFIFQYYREEENGRGNFPPRFSGLQFPNYSSELNVNALELDDSALYLCASSLDQGSNQPQHFGDGTRLSIL.